This T cell receptor beta chain was sequenced for a study of spatial heterogeneity in lung cancer. As for the study in general: When available, follow-up PBMC samples taken a median of about two years after resection were sequenced. Study results and caveats: The appearance of ubiquitous expanded tumor TCRs in blood was greater at resection than follow-up.

Time point in this sample: blood at routine non-recurrence follow-up after resection. TCRs were sequenced from unsorted whole RNA of tumor, nontumor lung or PBMC. V dropped 5 bases and J dropped 1 base, with 17 bases sitting between them. The CDR3 consists of 15 residues. CDR1 DFQATT and CDR2 SNEGSKA come from the germline V gene (reference sequence). Unique molecular identifiers tagged every individual TCR cDNA molecule. Each CDR3 protein gets one entry after TCRdb re-called the 5' RACE reads with MiXCR. Of some 110,000 distinct CDR3 sequences listed, over 9% are singletons. Remarks on this clonotype: What it binds is unknown.

The sequences come from PBMCs, collected at follow-up. The rearrangement uses TRBV20-1 and TRBJ2-5; tentative D call: TRBD1 (6 bases). The sequence derives from a male donor with early-stage non-small cell lung cancer. CDR3 coding DNA: TGCAGTGCTCACTTACAGGGCGCGGGCCAAGAGACCCAGTACTTC. It encodes CSAHLQGAGQETQYF.